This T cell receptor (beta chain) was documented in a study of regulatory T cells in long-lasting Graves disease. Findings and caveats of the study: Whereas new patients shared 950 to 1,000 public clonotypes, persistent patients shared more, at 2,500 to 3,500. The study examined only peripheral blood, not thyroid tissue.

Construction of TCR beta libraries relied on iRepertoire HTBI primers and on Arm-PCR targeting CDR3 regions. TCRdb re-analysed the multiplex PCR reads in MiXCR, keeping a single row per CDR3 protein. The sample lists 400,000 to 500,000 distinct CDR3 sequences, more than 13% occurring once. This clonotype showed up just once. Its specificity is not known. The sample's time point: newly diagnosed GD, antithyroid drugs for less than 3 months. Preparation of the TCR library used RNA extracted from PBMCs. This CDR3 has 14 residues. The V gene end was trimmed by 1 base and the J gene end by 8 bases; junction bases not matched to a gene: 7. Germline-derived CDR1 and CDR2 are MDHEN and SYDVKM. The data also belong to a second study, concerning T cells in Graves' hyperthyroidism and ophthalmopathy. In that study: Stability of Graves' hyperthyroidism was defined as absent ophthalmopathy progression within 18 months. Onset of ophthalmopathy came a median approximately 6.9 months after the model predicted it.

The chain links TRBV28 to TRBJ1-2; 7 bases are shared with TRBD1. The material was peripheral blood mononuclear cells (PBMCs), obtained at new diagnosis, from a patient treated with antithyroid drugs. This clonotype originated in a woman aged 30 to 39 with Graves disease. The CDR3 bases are TGTGCCAGCAGTTTATTGAGACAGGGCGGCGGCTACACCTTC. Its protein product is CASSLLRQGGGYTF.